The 8 T cell receptor beta chains below all came from one sample that was sequenced in a study of T cell repertoires in cytomegalovirus infection. A single record per CDR3 protein comes from TCRdb applying MiXCR to the reads. This repertoire shows roughly 730,000 distinct CDR3 sequences, around 35% found once; its top ten account for over 15%. No antigen has been identified for these receptors. The sample here was cultured PBMCs, taken from culture after CMV antigen stimulation. The receptors come from a human donor in good health (CMV status not recorded). Some clones in this sample may be carry-over from other donors' samples.

J is TRBJ2-7 and V is TRBV11-2, with TRBD2 matching 9 bases. The germline V gene has CDR1 SGHAT and CDR2 FQNNGV. The CDR3 covers 14 residues. The trim removed 1 base at V and 4 bases at J, leaving 2 bases unmatched. The CDR3 protein is CASSLVLAGYEQYF. As DNA, the CDR3 is TGTGCCAGCAGCTTAGTCCTAGCGGGGTACGAGCAGTACTTC.

This clonotype occurred a few times. This chain links TRBV20-1 with TRBJ2-1; 8 bases agree with TRBD2. The CDR3 has 13 residues. CDR1 is DFQATT, CDR2 SNEGSKA, per germline (reference sequence). The CDR3 nucleotides are TGCAGGCCCCGGGGGGGGATGTACAATGAGCAGTTCTTC. Its protein is CRPRGGMYNEQFF.

There are many counts of this clonotype. J is TRBJ2-2 and V is TRBV28; TRBD1 or TRBD2 may be the D gene (6 bases each). The V end was cut by 2 bases, the J end by 1 base, with 8 bases between. Germline V gives CDR1 MDHEN, CDR2 SYDVKM. CDR3 length: 15 residues. CDR3 loop: CASSLEGGNTGELFF. The CDR3 nucleotides read TGTGCCAGCAGTTTAGAGGGGGGGAACACCGGGGAGCTGTTTTTT.

This clonotype has a handful of counts. The DNA for the CDR3 is TGTGCCAGCCGGTGGACAGGTTTGAACACTGAAGCTTTCTTT. Translating gives CASRWTGLNTEAFF. This chain links TRBV12-3 or TRBV12-4 with TRBJ1-1, with TRBD1 matching over 7 bases. Trimming took 8 bases from V and 0 from J; bases not matched to a gene: 6. This CDR3 spans 14 amino acids.

The J gene is TRBJ2-5, the V gene TRBV7-6; D remains ambiguous. Germline values: CDR1 SGHVS, CDR2 FNYEAQ. The CDR3 consists of 13 residues. Trimming pared 5 bases from V and 5 bases from J, leaving 12 bases between. The CDR3 here is CASSEPGDETQYF. The CDR3 DNA sequence: TGTGCCAGCAGCGAGCCAGGAGACGAGACCCAGTACTTC.

The chain is built from TRBV6-1 and TRBJ2-5; D may be TRBD1 (5 bases). V was clipped by 7 bases and J by 7 bases, with 10 bases between them. CDR3 length: 11 residues. The germline CDR1 and CDR2 sequences are MNHNS and SASEGT. The CDR3 DNA follows: TGTGCCAGCACGCAGGGCCGGACCCAGTACTTC. It encodes CASTQGRTQYF.

This clonotype occurred many times. V gene TRBV7-2 combines with J gene TRBJ1-6, with D maybe TRBD1 (5 bases). The CDR3 consists of 18 residues. V was clipped by 4 bases and J by 2 bases, with 18 bases between them. CDR1 SGHTA and CDR2 FQGNSA come from the germline V gene. CDR3 bases: TGTGCCAGCAGCTCCCGGATCGGGGGATCGGCCTATAATTCACCCCTCCACTTT. It is translated as CASSSRIGGSAYNSPLHF.

The sample holds a few counts of this clonotype. This chain uses TRBV2 with TRBJ1-4, with D unclear. Trimming stripped 4 bases from V and 8 bases from J, with 5 bases between. CDR1 is SNHLY, CDR2 FYNNEI, per germline. The CDR3 runs 11 residues. For the CDR3, the DNA is TGTGCCAGCAGTGGCTACGAAAAACTGTTTTTT. Translating gives CASSGYEKLFF.